This TCR beta chain was sequenced during a study of CXCR3-negative and CXCR3-positive naive CD8 T cells. To note about this clonotype: Its target is not known.

The study made its TRB cDNA libraries by 5' RACE, adding UMI labels. Using the 5' RACE reads, TCRdb records one entry per CDR3 protein without DNA. Its listing shows about 130,000 distinct CDR3 sequences. Germline-derived CDR1 and CDR2 are LGHNA and YSLEER. The CDR3 runs 13 residues. Study-wide points: Memory CD8+ cells showed much lower diversity, while both naive subsets were comparably high. Higher TRB CDR3 hydrophobicity marked CXCR3-positive naive cells relative to CXCR3-negative naive cells.

The sequence came from a human donor in good health. Some clones in this sample may be carry-over from other donors' samples. V is TRBV4-3 and J is TRBJ2-1. Input material: naive CXCR3+ CD8+ T cells from blood. As for subset: CD45RO-CCR7+CD27+CD95- naive CD8+ T cells expressing CXCR3 (TNR3+). CDR3 amino acids: CASSQELDNEQFF.